Listed here are 22 T cell receptor beta chains from one sample, sequenced in a study of T cell responses to AZD1222 COVID-19 vaccine. The data were produced by immunoSEQ multiplex PCR, yet TCRdb's version contains in-frame clones alone and is incomplete. The sample has more than 100,000 clones; 65% to 90% are singletons. Sequencing was performed on peripheral blood, taken 28 days after the second dose of the MenACWY control vaccine. The receptors derive from an adult who received the MenACWY meningococcal vaccine as a control.

This clone showed up just a few times. This chain links TRBV15 with TRBJ1-1; D ambiguous. CDR1 LNHNV and CDR2 YYDKDF come from the germline V gene (reference sequence). With 0 bases removed from V and 2 bases from J, the gap between germline ends came to 13 bases. The CDR3 sequence is 16 residues long. The CDR3 reads CATSRDSRRPNTEAFF. The CDR3 bases are TGTGCCACCAGCAGAGATAGTCGGCGGCCTAACACTGAAGCTTTCTTT. Combining the CDR3 with reference TRBV15 and TRBJ1-1 gives the whole variable domain DAMVIQNPRYQVTQFGKPVTLSCSQTLNHNVMYWYQQKSSQAPKLLFHYYDKDFNNEADTPDNFQSRRPNTSFCFLDIRSPGLGDTAMYLCATSRDSRRPNTEAFFGQGTRLTVV.

This clone was observed once. The genes are TRBV7-2 and TRBJ1-5; D not certain. The germline V gene encodes CDR1 SGHTA and CDR2 FQGNSA. The CDR3 length is 13 residues. Trimming cost V 5 bases and J 3 bases, with 8 bases left between them. CDR3 loop: CASSPRLNQPQHF. The CDR3 DNA is TGTGCCAGCAGCCCCCGACTCAATCAGCCCCAGCATTTT.

The V and J genes are TRBV19 and TRBJ2-3, with unresolved D. V lost 6 bases and J lost 1, with 14 bases in between. Germline CDR1 LNHDA, CDR2 SQIVND (reference sequence). This CDR3 is 15 amino acids long. The CDR3 spells CASSVRHSGTDTQYF. The CDR3 DNA sequence: TGTGCCAGTAGCGTAAGACATAGTGGCACAGATACGCAGTATTTT. Combining the CDR3 with reference TRBV19 and TRBJ2-3 gives the whole variable domain DGGITQSPKYLFRKEGQNVTLSCEQNLNHDAMYWYRQDPGQGLRLIYYSQIVNDFQKGDIAEGYSVSREKKESFPLTVTSAQKNPTAFYLCASSVRHSGTDTQYFGPGTRLTVL.

The chain uses TRBV4-2 and TRBJ1-2; weak D call: TRBD1 (5 bases). Trimming cost V 1 base and J 0 bases, with 9 bases left between them. CDR3 length: 15 amino acids. CDR1 and CDR2 from the germline V gene are LGHNA and YNFKEQ. The CDR3 bases are TGTGCCAGCAGCCAAGCAAGGGGCTCTAACTATGGCTACACCTTC. It encodes CASSQARGSNYGYTF.

V gene TRBV4-1 combines with J gene TRBJ1-5; no clear D gene. Between the trimmed V and J ends, which lost 0 bases and 9 bases, there was a span of 9 bases. The CDR3 sequence is 13 residues long. Per the germline V gene, CDR1 is MGHRA and CDR2 is YSYEKL. The CDR3 DNA is TGCGCCAGCAGCCAAGATCGAGGGTCGCCCCAGCATTTT. Its protein product is CASSQDRGSPQHF.

This rearrangement joins TRBV7-3 to TRBJ2-3, with a weak D call TRBD2 (5 bases). CDR3 size: 15 residues. The V gene lost 5 bases and the J gene lost 4 bases, with 16 bases spanning the gap. The germline gives CDR1 SGHTA, CDR2 FQGTGA. The CDR3 DNA follows: TGTGCCAGCAGCACCCGGGGTCTGCGATCAGATACGCAGTATTTT. Translating it yields CASSTRGLRSDTQYF. Based on the CDR3 plus reference TRBV7-3 and TRBJ2-3, the full variable domain is GAGVSQTPSNKVTEKGKYVELRCDPISGHTALYWYRQSLGQGPEFLIYFQGTGAADDSGLPNDRFFAVRPEGSVSTLKIQRTERGDSAVYLCASSTRGLRSDTQYFGPGTRLTVL.

The chain links TRBV28 to TRBJ1-1, with TRBD1 matching 8 bases. Germline CDR1 is MDHEN and CDR2 is SYDVKM. CDR3 length: 14 amino acids. Trimming cost V 6 bases and J 1 base; bases outside gene matches: 4. The CDR3 reads CASRPGGENTEAFF. For the CDR3, the DNA is TGTGCCAGCAGGCCAGGGGGCGAGAACACTGAAGCTTTCTTT.

The chain recombines TRBV5-1 with TRBJ1-1; no clear D gene. CDR3 length: 16 residues. The germline gives CDR1 SGHRS, CDR2 YFSETQ. Trimming took 3 bases from V and 0 from J, leaving 15 bases between them. The chain's CDR3 is CASSWPMGGMNTEAFF. The CDR3 bases are TGCGCCAGCAGCTGGCCGATGGGAGGGATGAACACTGAAGCTTTCTTT.

V usage is TRBV29-1 and J usage is TRBJ2-1, with D possibly matching TRBD1 (6 bases). Germline CDR1 is SQVTM and CDR2 is ANQGSEA. The CDR3 loop spans 13 amino acids. Trimming pared 4 bases from V and 0 bases from J, leaving 7 bases between. The chain's CDR3 is CSVVRGSYNEQFF. The CDR3 DNA is TGCAGCGTTGTCAGGGGCTCCTACAATGAGCAGTTCTTC.

The chain links TRBV7-9 to TRBJ1-2, with 9 nucleotides matching TRBD1. V trimming: 5 bases; J trimming: 3 bases; junction bases outside the gene matches: 7. Germline lookup yields CDR1 SEHNR and CDR2 FQNEAQ (reference sequence). The CDR3 sequence is 15 residues long. The CDR3 loop reads CASSPGTGTDYGYTF. The CDR3 region has the DNA TGTGCCAGCAGCCCAGGGACAGGGACCGACTATGGCTACACCTTC. The complete variable domain, with remaining parts taken from reference TRBV7-9 and TRBJ1-2, reads DTGVSQNPRHKITKRGQNVTFRCDPISEHNRLYWYRQTLGQGPEFLTYFQNEAQLEKSRLLSDRFSAERPKGSFSTLEIQRTEQGDSAMYLCASSPGTGTDYGYTFGSGTRLTVV.

This chain links TRBV29-1 with TRBJ1-1, with no clear D. The CDR3 consists of 12 residues. V lost 4 bases and J 1 base, leaving 7 bases between the germline ends. Germline CDR1 and CDR2: SQVTM and ANQGSEA. The CDR3 sequence: CSVVVWNTEAFF. The CDR3, as DNA: TGCAGCGTTGTAGTTTGGAACACTGAAGCTTTCTTT.

V and J are TRBV30 and TRBJ1-1; no clear D. Germline assignment: CDR1 GTSNPN and CDR2 SVGIG (reference sequence). The CDR3 length is 11 residues. With 1 base removed from V and 6 bases from J, the gap between germline ends came to 6 bases. CDR3 nucleotide sequence: TGTGCCTGGAGTGGTGGGGCTGAAGCTTTCTTT. The encoded protein is CAWSGGAEAFF.

The chain links TRBV19 to TRBJ2-3; 10 nucleotides match TRBD1. Trimming removed 7 bases from V and 7 bases from J; junction bases left unmatched: 8. The germline gives CDR1 LNHDA, CDR2 SQIVND (reference sequence). This CDR3 is 14 amino acids long. This CDR3 is CASTSDRGSNTQYF. The CDR3 coding sequence is TGTGCCAGTACCTCGGACAGGGGGTCGAATACGCAGTATTTT.

The rearrangement joins TRBV6-5 to TRBJ2-3, with D hard to call. Germline V gene lookup returns CDR1 MNHEY and CDR2 SVGAGI. V lost 2 bases and J lost 5, with 8 bases in between. The CDR3 totals 13 residues. CDR3 in DNA: TGTGCCAGCAGTTACAACGGGCTAGATACGCAGTATTTT. It translates to CASSYNGLDTQYF.

This chain joins TRBV7-2 and TRBJ1-1, with TRBD1 as a possible D gene (5 bases). CDR3 size: 13 residues. In germline, CDR1 is SGHTA, CDR2 FQGNSA. The V gene lost 3 bases and the J gene lost 2 bases, with 7 bases spanning the gap. This CDR3 reads CASSFRVNTEAFF. CDR3 coding DNA: TGTGCCAGCAGCTTCAGGGTTAACACTGAAGCTTTCTTT.

The table lists this clone with a few counts. DNA for the CDR3: TGTGCCAGCAGTGATACTAGCGGGGGGGCCAACGAGCAGTTCTTC. It is translated as CASSDTSGGANEQFF. This chain uses TRBV6-4 with TRBJ2-1, with 13 bases matching TRBD2. The ends lost 3 bases at V and 10 bases at J; junction bases unmatched: 6. This CDR3 spans 15 amino acids. CDR1 and CDR2 (germline): MRHNA, SNTAGT.

The V gene is TRBV19, the J gene TRBJ1-4, with D possibly TRBD1 on 5 matching bases. V dropped 10 bases and J dropped 8 bases, with 11 bases sitting between them. The CDR3 sequence is 11 residues long. CDR1 and CDR2 from the germline V gene are LNHDA and SQIVND (reference sequence). The CDR3 loop is CATREGEKLFF. CDR3 DNA sequence: TGTGCCACCAGGGAGGGGGAAAAACTGTTTTTT. The full variable domain, with the rest looked up from reference TRBV19 and TRBJ1-4, is DGGITQSPKYLFRKEGQNVTLSCEQNLNHDAMYWYRQDPGQGLRLIYYSQIVNDFQKGDIAEGYSVSREKKESFPLTVTSAQKNPTAFYLCATREGEKLFFGSGTQLSVL.

The J gene is TRBJ1-2, the V gene TRBV11-2, with D possibly TRBD1 on 5 matching bases. This CDR3 is built from 14 residues. Germline V lookup: CDR1 SGHAT, CDR2 FQNNGV. V lost 0 bases to trimming and J lost 8 bases, with 13 bases between them. CDR3 region: CASSLDRQGGGYTF. The DNA for the CDR3 is TGTGCCAGCAGCTTAGATCGGCAGGGTGGAGGCTACACCTTC.

This sequence joins TRBV28 and TRBJ2-5, with D possibly being TRBD1 or TRBD2 (6 bases each). From germline, CDR1 is MDHEN and CDR2 SYDVKM. The V and J ends lost 5 bases and 3 bases respectively, with 16 bases between them. The CDR3 is made up of 15 amino acids. CDR3 sequence (DNA): TGTGCCAGCAGTCCCGCGGGGACACCTGAAGAGACCCAGTACTTC. Its protein is CASSPAGTPEETQYF.

The CDR3 nucleotides are TGCGCCAGCAGCCAAGATTGGACAGGGGGTCGTGGCTACACCTTC. Amino acid sequence: CASSQDWTGGRGYTF. The V and J genes are TRBV4-3 and TRBJ1-2; the match to TRBD1 covers 10 bases. With 0 bases clipped from V and 7 bases from J, the junction kept 5 bases outside the gene matches. The germline V gene encodes CDR1 LGHNA and CDR2 YSLEER. This CDR3 has 15 amino acids.

The chain has TRBV7-2 and TRBJ2-3, with TRBD2 as a possible D gene (5 bases). The V gene's germline CDR1 is SGHTA and CDR2 FQGNSA. Trimming removed 1 base at V and 0 bases at J, with 8 bases between. There are 15 residues in the CDR3. As DNA, the CDR3 is TGTGCCAGCAGCTTAGGAAGCGGAAGCACAGATACGCAGTATTTT. Translated, it gives CASSLGSGSTDTQYF.

The chain links TRBV12-3 or TRBV12-4 to TRBJ1-1, with D unclear. Trimming cost V 8 bases and J 1 base, with 11 bases left between them. This CDR3 contains 13 residues. The CDR3 nucleotides are TGTGCCAGCGGGGTCATGGGGAACACTGAAGCTTTCTTT. Its protein is CASGVMGNTEAFF.